The clone carrying this T cell receptor (beta chain) was seen only once. From germline, CDR1 is DFQATT and CDR2 SNEGSKA (reference sequence). The CDR3 totals 12 residues. The ends were cut back, 6 bases at V and 0 bases at J, with 8 bases in the middle. Original analysis: Reference gene primer amplification yielded estimated nucleated cell counts. Using immunoSEQ multiplex PCR, the repertoire was profiled, and TCRdb retains in-frame clones only, with some absent. V and J calls and clone size are given by that table; D and trimming were obtained from the DNA. The sample holds some 190,000 clones; roughly 88% are singletons and the top ten take 1.5%. The sample comes from a study of blood T cell repertoires in COVID-19. About the research overall: COVID-19 samples, acute and convalescent, were from the United States, Italy and Spain. Sample material is recorded as cDNA or gDNA derived from T cells, B-cell-depleted T cells, or PBMCs.

Sample: peripheral blood. This receptor was obtained from a man between 18 and 35 years old with active or convalescent COVID-19. The V gene is TRBV20-1, the J gene TRBJ1-1; D ambiguous. The CDR3 region has the DNA TGCAGTGCCAGTACAATGAACACTGAAGCTTTCTTT. This sequence encodes CSASTMNTEAFF.